The next 22 T cell receptor beta chains were all read from a single sample in a study of blood T cell repertoires in COVID-19. TCRdb keeps only in-frame clones here, not all; method: immunoSEQ multiplex PCR. Seen here are some 130,000 clones, roughly nine tenths observed once, and the top ten hold 9.5% to 12%. Sequencing was done on a sample of peripheral blood. The receptors shown here come from a woman in her seventies with COVID-19, enrolled during active disease.

As DNA, the CDR3 is TGTGCCAGCAGTGATCCTGGGACTTTGACCTACGAGCAGTACTTC. Translation: CASSDPGTLTYEQYF. J is TRBJ2-7 and V is TRBV2; a possible D gene is TRBD2 (6 bases). The CDR3 has 15 amino acids. V shed 3 bases and J shed 2 bases, with 14 bases lying between them. Germline V gene sequence: CDR1 SNHLY, CDR2 FYNNEI.

This chain connects TRBV30 to TRBJ1-2; 8 bases align to TRBD1. The V gene end was trimmed by 0 bases and the J gene end by 8 bases; junction bases not matched to a gene: 5. Germline CDR1 and CDR2: GTSNPN and SVGIG (reference sequence). CDR3 length: 13 residues. The CDR3 protein is CAWSVRQGMGYTF. CDR3 coding DNA: TGTGCCTGGAGTGTACGACAGGGGATGGGCTACACCTTC. Together with reference TRBV30 and TRBJ1-2, the CDR3 gives the full variable domain: SQTIHQWPATLVQPVGSPLSLECTVEGTSNPNLYWYRQAAGRGLQLLFYSVGIGQISSEVPQNLSASRPQDRQFILSSKKLLLSDSGFYLCAWSVRQGMGYTFGSGTRLTVV.

V is TRBV3-1 (or the pseudogene TRBV3-2) and J is TRBJ2-5; 10 nucleotides line up with TRBD2. Trimming took 0 bases from V and 4 from J; bases not matched to a gene: 8. This CDR3 is built from 17 residues. Germline V gene lookup returns CDR1 LGHDT and CDR2 YNNKEL (reference sequence). CDR3 sequence reads: CASSQDWSGGAVETQYF. The DNA for the CDR3 is TGTGCCAGCAGCCAAGATTGGAGCGGGGGGGCCGTAGAGACCCAGTACTTC.

This chain connects TRBV3-1 (or the pseudogene TRBV3-2) to TRBJ1-2; 9 nucleotides agree with TRBD1. V shed 5 bases and J 8 bases; nucleotides not matched to a gene: 6. Germline CDR1 reads LGHDT; CDR2 reads YNNKEL (reference sequence). The CDR3 contains 13 residues. CDR3 coding DNA: TGTGCCAGCAGCGTAAACAGGGGGCTGGGCTACACCTTC. Encoded protein: CASSVNRGLGYTF.

The J gene is TRBJ1-4, the V gene TRBV29-1; TRBD1 might be the D (5 bases). V was clipped by 7 bases and J by 6 bases, with 12 bases between them. Germline V lookup: CDR1 SQVTM, CDR2 ANQGSEA. CDR3 size: 12 residues. The CDR3 nucleotides read TGCAGCGCTTCCGGGGGTTATGAAAAACTGTTTTTT. Translation gives CSASGGYEKLFF.

CDR3 in amino acids: CASSEMGDRSSYEQYF. In DNA form, the CDR3 reads TGTGCCAGCAGTGAAATGGGGGACAGGAGCTCCTACGAGCAGTACTTC. The gene calls are TRBV6-1 and TRBJ2-7; 8 nucleotides line up with TRBD1. In germline, CDR1 is MNHNS, CDR2 SASEGT. The CDR3 is made up of 16 amino acids. Trimming at V came to 2 bases and at J to 0 bases, leaving 6 bases not matched to a gene.

This clone has only a few counts. The CDR3 spells CATSLQASNQPQHF. The CDR3 region has the DNA TGTGCCACCAGCTTACAGGCAAGCAATCAGCCCCAGCATTTT. The J gene is TRBJ1-5, the V gene TRBV15, with D possibly being TRBD1 (5 bases). Trimming took off 5 bases at V and 1 base at J, with 9 bases between the two ends. The CDR3 consists of 14 residues. The germline CDR1 and CDR2 sequences are LNHNV and YYDKDF (reference sequence).

This chain links TRBV28 with TRBJ1-2; 9 nucleotides line up with TRBD1. This CDR3 is 15 amino acids long. The germline gives CDR1 MDHEN, CDR2 SYDVKM. V was pared by 4 bases and J by 4 bases, with 7 bases of the junction left unmatched. CDR3 amino acids: CASSSTGGAGYGYTF. In nucleotides, the CDR3 is TGTGCCAGCAGTTCTACAGGGGGCGCGGGCTATGGCTACACCTTC.

This clone was counted a few times. J is TRBJ1-5 and V is TRBV5-4; 7 bases fit TRBD1. This CDR3 contains 15 residues. Per germline, CDR1 SGHNT and CDR2 YYREEE (reference sequence). J gave up 4 bases and V 0 bases, and 4 bases lay outside the gene matches. The CDR3 loop is CASSLGGTENQPQHF. The CDR3 DNA is TGTGCCAGCAGCTTGGGGGGGACAGAGAATCAGCCCCAGCATTTT.

The rearrangement joins TRBV7-9 to TRBJ1-2; D possibly corresponds to TRBD1 (6 bases). The CDR3 consists of 13 residues. Germline V gene data show CDR1 as SEHNR and CDR2 as FQNEAQ (reference sequence). The germline V and J ends were trimmed by 5 bases and 4 bases, with 11 bases remaining between them. The CDR3 loop reads CASSTTGIYGYTF. The CDR3 nucleotides read TGTGCCAGCAGCACGACAGGAATCTATGGCTACACCTTC.

The chain links TRBV30 to TRBJ1-1; 9 bases match TRBD1. The germline V gene has CDR1 GTSNPN and CDR2 SVGIG (reference sequence). J was trimmed by 7 bases and V by 2 bases; bases with no gene match: 11. There are 15 residues in the CDR3. The CDR3, as DNA: TGTGCCTGGAGTAATACAGGGGGCGGGTTGGGTGAAGCTTTCTTT. As protein: CAWSNTGGGLGEAFF.

The rearrangement uses TRBV12-3 or TRBV12-4 and TRBJ2-7; 7 nucleotides match TRBD1. Trimming took 6 bases from V and 6 from J; bases not matched to a gene: 5. This CDR3 is 12 amino acids long. CDR3 in amino acids: CASSSQGVEQYF. The CDR3 bases are TGTGCCAGCAGCTCCCAGGGGGTCGAGCAGTACTTC.

This sequence joins TRBV15 and TRBJ1-4, with D unclear. Germline CDR1 and CDR2: LNHNV and YYDKDF (reference sequence). V was shortened by 1 base and J by 0 bases, with 9 bases between the two germline ends. This CDR3 is built from 16 residues. This CDR3 is CATSRVRTATNEKLFF. Written as DNA, the CDR3 is TGTGCCACCAGCAGAGTACGCACAGCAACTAATGAAAAACTGTTTTTT.

The chain employs TRBV19 and TRBJ1-1, with D unresolved. There are 14 residues in the CDR3. Deletions cut 3 bases from V and 1 base from J, with 9 bases between. Germline loops: CDR1 LNHDA, CDR2 SQIVND (reference sequence). The CDR3 DNA follows: TGTGCCAGTAGTATTCTCACAGAGAACACTGAAGCTTTCTTT. This gives the protein CASSILTENTEAFF.

The rearrangement links TRBV28 to TRBJ1-1; D not certain. Germline values: CDR1 MDHEN, CDR2 SYDVKM. The CDR3 sequence is 13 residues long. The V end lost 5 bases, the J end lost 2 bases, and 9 bases lay between the germline ends. CDR3 loop: CASSRTVNTEAFF. DNA of the CDR3: TGTGCCAGCAGTCGTACAGTTAACACTGAAGCTTTCTTT.

The chain carries TRBV28 and TRBJ1-3, with TRBD1 matching over 7 bases. Germline loops: CDR1 MDHEN, CDR2 SYDVKM. V lost 3 bases to trimming and J lost 4 bases; unmatched junction nucleotides: 6. CDR3 length equals 15 residues. The CDR3: CASSFQTGTGNTIYF. In nucleotides, the CDR3 is TGTGCCAGCAGTTTCCAGACAGGGACCGGAAACACCATATATTTT.

The J gene is TRBJ2-2, the V gene TRBV28; a weak D match, TRBD1 (6 bases). Germline V gene sequence: CDR1 MDHEN, CDR2 SYDVKM. The CDR3 contains 15 residues. Deletions cut 5 bases from V and 5 bases from J, with 15 bases between. CDR3: CASSHRVEWTGELFF. For the CDR3, the DNA is TGTGCCAGCAGTCACAGGGTCGAGTGGACCGGGGAGCTGTTTTTT.

V and J are TRBV19 and TRBJ2-2, with D hard to call. The germline CDR1 and CDR2 sequences are LNHDA and SQIVND (reference sequence). V was shortened by 7 bases and J by 0 bases, with 6 bases between the two germline ends. The CDR3 contains 13 residues. CDR3 bases: TGTGCCAGTACCCCAACGAACACCGGGGAGCTGTTTTTT. It translates to CASTPTNTGELFF.

The chain links TRBV4-1 to TRBJ2-5; 7 bases are shared with TRBD2. Germline trimming cut 3 bases from V and 4 bases from J; bases unmatched to any gene: 14. The V gene's germline CDR1 is MGHRA and CDR2 YSYEKL. This CDR3 has 17 residues. CDR3 residues: CASSHRLAAGMRETQYF. As DNA, the CDR3 is TGCGCCAGCAGCCATAGACTAGCAGCCGGGATGCGAGAGACCCAGTACTTC.

The chain couples TRBV10-3 to TRBJ2-7; D ambiguous. Per the germline V gene, CDR1 is ENHRY and CDR2 is SYGVKD. The CDR3 sequence is 15 residues long. The V end lost 6 bases, the J end lost 0 bases, and 15 bases lay between the germline ends. CDR3 nucleotides: TGTGCCATCAGAAAAGTCCAGGATCCCTCCTACGAGCAGTACTTC. Amino acid sequence: CAIRKVQDPSYEQYF.

This clone was counted only a few times. The chain recombines TRBV29-1 with TRBJ1-1, with 7 bases matching TRBD1. The CDR3 covers 13 residues. In germline, CDR1 is SQVTM, CDR2 ANQGSEA. V shed 5 bases, J shed 1 base, and the junction held 4 bases outside the gene matches. CDR3 residues: CSVLPGGNTEAFF. The CDR3 nucleotides are TGCAGCGTTCTGCCAGGGGGGAACACTGAAGCTTTCTTT.

The chain combines TRBV9 with TRBJ1-4, with 8 bases lining up with TRBD1. The CDR3 covers 15 residues. Trimming cost V 3 bases and J 8 bases; bases outside gene matches: 9. The germline gives CDR1 SGDLS, CDR2 YYNGEE. The DNA for the CDR3 is TGTGCCAGCAGCGCCGGACAGGGAGTAGGAGAAAAACTGTTTTTT. Encoded protein: CASSAGQGVGEKLFF.